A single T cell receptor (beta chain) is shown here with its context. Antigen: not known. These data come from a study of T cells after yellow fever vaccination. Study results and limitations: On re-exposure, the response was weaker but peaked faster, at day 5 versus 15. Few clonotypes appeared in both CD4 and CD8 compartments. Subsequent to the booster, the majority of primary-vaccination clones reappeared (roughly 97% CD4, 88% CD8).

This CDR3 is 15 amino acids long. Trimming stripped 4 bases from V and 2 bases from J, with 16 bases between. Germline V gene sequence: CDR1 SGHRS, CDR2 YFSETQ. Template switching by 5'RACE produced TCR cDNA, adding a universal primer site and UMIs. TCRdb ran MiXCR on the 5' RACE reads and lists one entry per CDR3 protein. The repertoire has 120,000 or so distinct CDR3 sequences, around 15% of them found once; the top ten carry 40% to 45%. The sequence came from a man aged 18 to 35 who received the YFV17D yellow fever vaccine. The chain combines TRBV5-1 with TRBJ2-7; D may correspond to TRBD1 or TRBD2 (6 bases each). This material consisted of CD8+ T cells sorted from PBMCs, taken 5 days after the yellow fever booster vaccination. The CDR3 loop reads CASSREWGPPYEQYF. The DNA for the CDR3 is TGCGCCAGCAGCCGGGAGTGGGGGCCTCCCTACGAGCAGTACTTC.